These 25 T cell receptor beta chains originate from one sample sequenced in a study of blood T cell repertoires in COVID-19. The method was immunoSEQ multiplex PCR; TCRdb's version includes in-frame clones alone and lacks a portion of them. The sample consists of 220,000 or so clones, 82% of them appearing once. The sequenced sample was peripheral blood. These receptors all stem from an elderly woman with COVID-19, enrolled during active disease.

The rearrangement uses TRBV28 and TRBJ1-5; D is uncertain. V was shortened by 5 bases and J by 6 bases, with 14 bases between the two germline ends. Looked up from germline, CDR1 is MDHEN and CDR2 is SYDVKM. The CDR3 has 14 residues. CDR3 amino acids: CASSGIMRAQPQHF. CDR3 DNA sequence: TGTGCCAGCAGTGGAATCATGAGGGCTCAGCCCCAGCATTTT.

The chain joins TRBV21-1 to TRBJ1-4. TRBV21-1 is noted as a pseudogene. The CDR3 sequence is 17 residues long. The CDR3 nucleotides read TGTGCCAGCAGCTCTAGAGAGAGAGCGGGGGGGCATGAAAAACTGTTTTTT. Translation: CASSSRERAGGHEKLFF.

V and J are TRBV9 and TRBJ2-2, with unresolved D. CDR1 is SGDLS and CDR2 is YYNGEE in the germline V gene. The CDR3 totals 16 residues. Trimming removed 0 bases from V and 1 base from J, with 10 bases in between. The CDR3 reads CASSVVPIQNTGELFF. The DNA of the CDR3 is TGTGCCAGCAGCGTAGTCCCAATTCAGAACACCGGGGAGCTGTTTTTT.

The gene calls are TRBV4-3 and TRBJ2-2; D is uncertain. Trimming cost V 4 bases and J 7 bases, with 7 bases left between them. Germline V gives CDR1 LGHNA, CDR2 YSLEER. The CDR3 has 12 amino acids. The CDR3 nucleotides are TGCGCCAGCAGCCCCCAAATCGGGGAGCTGTTTTTT. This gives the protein CASSPQIGELFF.

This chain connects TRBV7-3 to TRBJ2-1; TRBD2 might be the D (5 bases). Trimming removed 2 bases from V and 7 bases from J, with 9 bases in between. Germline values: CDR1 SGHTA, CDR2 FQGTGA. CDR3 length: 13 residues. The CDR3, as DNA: TGTGCCAGCAGCTTATCTGGAGGAAATGAGCAGTTCTTC. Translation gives CASSLSGGNEQFF.

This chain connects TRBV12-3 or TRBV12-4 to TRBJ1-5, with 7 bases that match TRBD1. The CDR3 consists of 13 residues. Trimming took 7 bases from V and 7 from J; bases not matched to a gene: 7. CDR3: CASTRAGGQPQHF. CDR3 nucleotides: TGTGCCAGCACCCGGGCAGGGGGACAGCCCCAGCATTTT.

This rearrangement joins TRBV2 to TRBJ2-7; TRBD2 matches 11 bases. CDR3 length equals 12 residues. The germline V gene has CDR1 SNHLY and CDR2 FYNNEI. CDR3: CAISGGASEQYF. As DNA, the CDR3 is TGTGCGATTAGCGGGGGGGCGAGCGAGCAGTACTTC.

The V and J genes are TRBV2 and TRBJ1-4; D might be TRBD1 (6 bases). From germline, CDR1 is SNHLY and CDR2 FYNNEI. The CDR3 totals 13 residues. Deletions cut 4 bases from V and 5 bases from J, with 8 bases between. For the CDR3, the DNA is TGTGCCAGCAGTGGGACAGTGAATGAAAAACTGTTTTTT. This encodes CASSGTVNEKLFF.

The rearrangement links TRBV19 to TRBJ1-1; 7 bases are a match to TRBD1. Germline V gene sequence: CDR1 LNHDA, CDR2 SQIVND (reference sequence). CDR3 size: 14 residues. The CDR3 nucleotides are TGTGCTTCCGATCCGGGACAGTCTTACACTGAAGCTTTCTTT. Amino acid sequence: CASDPGQSYTEAFF.

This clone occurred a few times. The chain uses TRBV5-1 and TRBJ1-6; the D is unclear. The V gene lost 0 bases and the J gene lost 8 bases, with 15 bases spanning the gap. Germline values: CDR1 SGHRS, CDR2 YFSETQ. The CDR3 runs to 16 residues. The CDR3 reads CASSLEAMNSYSPLHF. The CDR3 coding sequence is TGCGCCAGCAGCTTGGAAGCAATGAACAGTTATTCACCCCTCCACTTT.

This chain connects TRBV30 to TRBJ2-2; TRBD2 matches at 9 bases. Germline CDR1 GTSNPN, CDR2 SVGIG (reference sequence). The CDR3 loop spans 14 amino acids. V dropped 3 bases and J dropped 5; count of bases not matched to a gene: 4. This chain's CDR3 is CAWRGLARTGELFF. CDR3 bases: TGTGCCTGGAGGGGACTAGCCCGAACCGGGGAGCTGTTTTTT.

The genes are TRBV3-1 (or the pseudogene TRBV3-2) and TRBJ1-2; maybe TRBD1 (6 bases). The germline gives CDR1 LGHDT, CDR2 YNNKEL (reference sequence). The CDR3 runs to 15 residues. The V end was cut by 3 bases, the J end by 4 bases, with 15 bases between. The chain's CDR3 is CASSQLDRSLYGYTF. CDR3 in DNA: TGTGCCAGCAGCCAGCTAGACAGGAGTCTCTATGGCTACACCTTC.

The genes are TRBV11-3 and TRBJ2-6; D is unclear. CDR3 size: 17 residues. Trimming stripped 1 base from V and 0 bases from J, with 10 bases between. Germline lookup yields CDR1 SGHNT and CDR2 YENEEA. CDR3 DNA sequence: TGTGCCAGCAGCTTAGCTCCAGACAACTCTGGGGCCAACGTCCTGACTTTC. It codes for CASSLAPDNSGANVLTF.

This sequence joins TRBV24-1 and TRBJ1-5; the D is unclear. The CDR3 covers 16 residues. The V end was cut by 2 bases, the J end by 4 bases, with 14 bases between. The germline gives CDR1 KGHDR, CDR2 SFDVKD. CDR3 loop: CATSDSSYFMNQPQHF. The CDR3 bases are TGTGCCACCAGTGATTCTTCCTATTTTATGAATCAGCCCCAGCATTTT.

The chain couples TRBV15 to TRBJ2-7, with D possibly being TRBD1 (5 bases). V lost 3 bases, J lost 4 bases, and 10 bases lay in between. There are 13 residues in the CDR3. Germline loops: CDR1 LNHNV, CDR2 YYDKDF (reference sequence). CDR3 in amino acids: CATSRLGPYEQYF. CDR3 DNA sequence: TGTGCCACCAGCAGGTTGGGGCCGTACGAGCAGTACTTC.

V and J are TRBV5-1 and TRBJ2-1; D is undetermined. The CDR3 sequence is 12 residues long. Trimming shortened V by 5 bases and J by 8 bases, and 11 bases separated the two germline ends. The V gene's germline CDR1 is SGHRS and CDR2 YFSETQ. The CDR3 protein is CASRRTADEQFF. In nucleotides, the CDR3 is TGCGCCAGCAGACGCACCGCGGATGAGCAGTTCTTC.

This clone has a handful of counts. CDR3: CASSLDLRSEAFF. CDR3 in DNA: TGTGCCAGCAGCTTAGATCTCCGGTCCGAAGCTTTCTTT. V is TRBV11-2 and J is TRBJ1-1; D uncertain. Germline CDR1 and CDR2: SGHAT and FQNNGV. V lost 0 bases and J lost 8, with 10 bases in between. This CDR3 comprises 13 residues.

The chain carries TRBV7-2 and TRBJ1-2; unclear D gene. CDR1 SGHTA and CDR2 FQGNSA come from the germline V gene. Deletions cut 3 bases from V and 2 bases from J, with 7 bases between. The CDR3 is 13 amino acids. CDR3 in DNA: TGTGCCAGCAGCTTTTCAGGCAACTATGGCTACACCTTC. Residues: CASSFSGNYGYTF.

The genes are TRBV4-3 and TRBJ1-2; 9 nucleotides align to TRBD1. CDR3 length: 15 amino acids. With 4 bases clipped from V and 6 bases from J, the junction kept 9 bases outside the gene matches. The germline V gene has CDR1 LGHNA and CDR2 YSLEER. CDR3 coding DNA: TGCGCCAGCAGCCCCCAGGGGGACAGGGCCAATGGCTACACCTTC. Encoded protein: CASSPQGDRANGYTF.

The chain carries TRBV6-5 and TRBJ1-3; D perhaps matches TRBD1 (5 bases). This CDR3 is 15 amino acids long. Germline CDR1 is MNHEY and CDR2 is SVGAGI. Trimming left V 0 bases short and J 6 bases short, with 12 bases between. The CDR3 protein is CASSYSRTGKNTIYF. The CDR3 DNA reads TGTGCCAGCAGTTACTCGAGAACAGGAAAAAACACCATATATTTT.

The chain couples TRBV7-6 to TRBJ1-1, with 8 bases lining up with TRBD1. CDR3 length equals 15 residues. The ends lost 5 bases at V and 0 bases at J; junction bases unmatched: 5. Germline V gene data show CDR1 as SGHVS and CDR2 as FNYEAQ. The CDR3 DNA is TGTGCCAGCAGCAACAGGGGGGGTATGAACACTGAAGCTTTCTTT. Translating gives CASSNRGGMNTEAFF.

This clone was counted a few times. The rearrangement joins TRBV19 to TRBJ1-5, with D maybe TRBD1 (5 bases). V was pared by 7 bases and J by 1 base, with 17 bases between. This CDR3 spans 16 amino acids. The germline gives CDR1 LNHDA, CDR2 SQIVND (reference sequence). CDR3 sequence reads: CASKEGRRGSNQPQHF. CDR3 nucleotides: TGTGCCAGTAAGGAGGGACGGCGAGGGAGCAATCAGCCCCAGCATTTT.

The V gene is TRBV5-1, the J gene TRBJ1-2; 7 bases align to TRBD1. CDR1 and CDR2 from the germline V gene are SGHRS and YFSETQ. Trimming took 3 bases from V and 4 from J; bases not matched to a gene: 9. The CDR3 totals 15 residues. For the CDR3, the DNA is TGCGCCAGCAGCTCCCGGGACAGCGGCCTCTATGGCTACACCTTC. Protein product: CASSSRDSGLYGYTF.

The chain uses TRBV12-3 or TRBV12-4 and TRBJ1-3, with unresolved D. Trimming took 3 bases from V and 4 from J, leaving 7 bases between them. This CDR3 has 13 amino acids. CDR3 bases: TGTGCCAGCAGTTTTCATCAGGGAAACACCATATATTTT. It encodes CASSFHQGNTIYF.

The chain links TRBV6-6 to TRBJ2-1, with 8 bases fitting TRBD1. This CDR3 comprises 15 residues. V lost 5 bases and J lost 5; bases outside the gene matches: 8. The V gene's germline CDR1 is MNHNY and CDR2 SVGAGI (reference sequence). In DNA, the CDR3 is TGTGCCAGCAGTGATCAAGGACAGGGAGACAATGAGCAGTTCTTC. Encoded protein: CASSDQGQGDNEQFF.